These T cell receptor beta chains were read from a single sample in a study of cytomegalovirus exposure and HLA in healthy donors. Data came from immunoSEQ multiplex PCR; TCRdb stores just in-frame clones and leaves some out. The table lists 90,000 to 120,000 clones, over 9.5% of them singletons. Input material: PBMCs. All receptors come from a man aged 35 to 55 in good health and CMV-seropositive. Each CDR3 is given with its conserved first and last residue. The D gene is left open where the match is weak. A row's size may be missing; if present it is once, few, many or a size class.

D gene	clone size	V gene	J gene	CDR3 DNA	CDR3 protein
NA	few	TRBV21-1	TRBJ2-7	TGTGCCAGCAGCGACGGAGCAAACTCCTACGAGCAGTACTTC	CASSDGANSYEQYF
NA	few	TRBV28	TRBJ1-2	TGTGCCAGCAGCAACGGGGGTGGGTATGGCTACACCTTC	CASSNGGGYGYTF
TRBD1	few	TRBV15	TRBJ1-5	TGTGCCACCAGCAGAGATGGGACAGACGATCAGCCCCAGCATTTT	CATSRDGTDDQPQHF
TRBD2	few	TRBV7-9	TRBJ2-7	TGTGCCAGCAGCTTAGGGGCTAGCGGAGCCTACGAGCAGTACTTC	CASSLGASGAYEQYF
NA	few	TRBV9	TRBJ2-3	TGTGCCAGCAGCGTCCGTAGCGGAACCACAGATACGCAGTATTTT	CASSVRSGTTDTQYF
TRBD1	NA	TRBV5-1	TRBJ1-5	TGCGCCAGCAGCTTGGAAGGGGGCGGTCAGCCCCAGCATTTT	CASSLEGGGQPQHF
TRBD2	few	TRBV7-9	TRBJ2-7	TGTGCCAGCAGCCTTAGAACAGGGCTAGCGGGAGTGGACGAGCAGTACTTC	CASSLRTGLAGVDEQYF
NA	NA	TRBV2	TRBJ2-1	TGTGCCAGCAGTGAAGAACAGGTTTCCTACAATGAGCAGTTCTTC	CASSEEQVSYNEQFF
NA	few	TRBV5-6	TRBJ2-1	TGTGCCAGCATAATGATGGGGAGCTCCTACAATGAGCAGTTCTTC	CASIMMGSSYNEQFF
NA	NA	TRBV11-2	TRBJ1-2	TGTGCCAGCAGCTTAGATCTCCTTTCTGGCTACACCTTC	CASSLDLLSGYTF
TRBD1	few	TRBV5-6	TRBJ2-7	TGTGCCAGCAGCTCCGGGACAGTCTACGAGCAGTACTTC	CASSSGTVYEQYF
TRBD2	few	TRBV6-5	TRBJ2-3	TGTGCCAGCAGTTACAAGCGGGAGGACCTCGAAGGTACGCAGTATTTT	CASSYKREDLEGTQYF
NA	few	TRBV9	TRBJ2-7	TGTGCCAGCAGCGTAAGTAGCTCCTACGAGCAGTACTTC	CASSVSSSYEQYF
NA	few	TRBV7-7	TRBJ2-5	TGTGCTAGCAGCTACCAGCCCGGGGAGACCCAGTACTTC	CASSYQPGETQYF
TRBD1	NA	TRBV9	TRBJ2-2	TGTGCCAGCAGCGGAGGGTTTACAGGGGTTCTCGGGGAGCTGTTTTTT	CASSGGFTGVLGELFF
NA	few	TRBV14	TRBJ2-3	TGTGCCAGCAGTCGAACGGAGAGTACGCAGTATTTT	CASSRTESTQYF
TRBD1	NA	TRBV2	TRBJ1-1	TGTGCCAGCAGTGAAAGAACAGGGGCGGAGGGAGCTTTCTTT	CASSERTGAEGAFF
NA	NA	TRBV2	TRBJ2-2	TGTGCCAGCAGTAGTTTCACGGAGGCCGGGGAGCTGTTTTTT	CASSSFTEAGELFF
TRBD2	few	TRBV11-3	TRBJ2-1	TGTGCCAGCAGCTCAGCGGGACTAGGCAATGAGCAGTTCTTC	CASSSAGLGNEQFF
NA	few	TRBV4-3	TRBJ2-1	TGCGCCAGCAGCCAAGGGGAGCGGATCGTTTCCTACAATGAGCAGTTCTTC	CASSQGERIVSYNEQFF
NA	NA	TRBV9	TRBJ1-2	TGTGCCAGCAGCGTAGGAGGAGGTTTAGCTGGCTATGGCTACACCTTC	CASSVGGGLAGYGYTF
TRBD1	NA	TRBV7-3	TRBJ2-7	TGTGCCAGCAGCCATACCCACAGGGGGGTAACCTACGAGCAGTACTTC	CASSHTHRGVTYEQYF
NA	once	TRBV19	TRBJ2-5	TGTGCCAGTAGTATAGCCAACAGGGTAGGGTGGGAGACCCAGTACTTC	CASSIANRVGWETQYF
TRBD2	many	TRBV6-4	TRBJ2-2	TGTGCCAGCAGTGAACTAGCGGACACCGGGGAGCTGTTTTTT	CASSELADTGELFF
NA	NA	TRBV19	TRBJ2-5	TGTGCCAGTAGTGAGTGGGAGACCCAGTACTTC	CASSEWETQYF
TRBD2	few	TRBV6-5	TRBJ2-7	TGTGCCAGCAGTTACGGAGCGGGGCTCTCCTACGAGCAGTACTTC	CASSYGAGLSYEQYF
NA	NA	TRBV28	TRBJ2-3	TGTGCCAGCAGTAGGAGCGGAAGCACAGATACGCAGTATTTT	CASSRSGSTDTQYF
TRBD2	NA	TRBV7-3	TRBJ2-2	TGTGCCAGCAGCTTAAAGGGTCTAGCGGGAGGAATGAACACCGGGGAGCTGTTTTTT	CASSLKGLAGGMNTGELFF
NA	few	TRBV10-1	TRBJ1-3	TGCGCCAGCTATCCAGGGTGGCGAAACACCATATATTTT	CASYPGWRNTIYF
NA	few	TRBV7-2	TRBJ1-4	TGTGCCAGCAGCTTGTCTGCAACTAATGAAAAACTGTTTTTT	CASSLSATNEKLFF
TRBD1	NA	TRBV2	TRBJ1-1	TGTGCCAGCAGTTATGACAGGGTCGACACTGAAGCTTTCTTT	CASSYDRVDTEAFF